This T cell receptor (beta chain) was sequenced for a study of response to subunit inactivated influenza vaccine. Study-level findings and limits: The authors put forward the suggestion that each seasonal influenza vaccination may bring in only a limited number of new T cells.

This clonotype has just a few counts. The antigen is not known. This CDR3 contains 13 residues. V was shortened by 0 bases and J by 5 bases, with 9 bases between the two germline ends. Germline CDR1 SGDLS, CDR2 YYNGEE. TCRdb re-called the RT-PCR reads with MiXCR, one entry per CDR3 protein. This table has roughly 650,000 distinct CDR3 sequences, about 15% appearing once. This chain connects TRBV9 to TRBJ2-7; D gene uncertain. The sequence derives from a man in his fifties or sixties who received an inactivated influenza vaccine. Sequences were derived from PBMCs from blood, sampled roughly 12 days after vaccination. Written as DNA, the CDR3 is TGTGCCAGCAGCGTAGTCGGTGGGGACGAGCAGTACTTC. Protein product: CASSVVGGDEQYF.